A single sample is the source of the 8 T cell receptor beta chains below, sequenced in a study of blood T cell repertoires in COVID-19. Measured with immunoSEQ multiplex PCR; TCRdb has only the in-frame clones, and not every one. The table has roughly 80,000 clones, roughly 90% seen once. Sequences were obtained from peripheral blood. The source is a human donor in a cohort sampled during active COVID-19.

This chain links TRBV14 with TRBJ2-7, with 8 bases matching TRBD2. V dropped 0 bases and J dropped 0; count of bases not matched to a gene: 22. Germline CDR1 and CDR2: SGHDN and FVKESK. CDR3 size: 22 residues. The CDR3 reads CASSQDWPGGAGGPPSSYEQYF. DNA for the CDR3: TGTGCCAGCAGCCAAGATTGGCCGGGGGGCGCGGGAGGTCCCCCGAGCTCCTACGAGCAGTACTTC.

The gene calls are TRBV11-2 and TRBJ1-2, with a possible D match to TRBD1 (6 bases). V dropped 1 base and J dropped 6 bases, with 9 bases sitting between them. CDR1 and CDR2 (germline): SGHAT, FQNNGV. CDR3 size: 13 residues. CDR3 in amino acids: CASSLAGADGYTF. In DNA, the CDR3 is TGTGCCAGCAGCTTAGCAGGGGCCGATGGCTACACCTTC.

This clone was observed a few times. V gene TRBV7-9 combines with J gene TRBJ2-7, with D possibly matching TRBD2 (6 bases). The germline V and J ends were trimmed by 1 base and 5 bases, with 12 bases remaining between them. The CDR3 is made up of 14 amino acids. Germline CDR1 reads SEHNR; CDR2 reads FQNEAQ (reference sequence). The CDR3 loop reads CASSLVGRAHEQYF. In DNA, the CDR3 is TGTGCCAGCAGCTTAGTCGGGAGAGCCCACGAGCAGTACTTC.

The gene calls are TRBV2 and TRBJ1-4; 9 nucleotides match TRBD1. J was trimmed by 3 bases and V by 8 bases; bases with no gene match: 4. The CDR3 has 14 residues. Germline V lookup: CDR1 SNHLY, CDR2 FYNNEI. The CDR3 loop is CASGRTGANEKLFF. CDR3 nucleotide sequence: TGTGCCAGCGGACGGACAGGGGCTAATGAAAAACTGTTTTTT.

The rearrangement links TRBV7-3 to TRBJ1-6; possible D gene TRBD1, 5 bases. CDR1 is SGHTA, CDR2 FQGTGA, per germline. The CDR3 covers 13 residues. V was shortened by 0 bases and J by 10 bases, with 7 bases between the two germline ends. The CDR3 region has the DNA TGTGCCAGCAGCTTAACTTCAGGGTCACCCCTCCACTTT. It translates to CASSLTSGSPLHF.

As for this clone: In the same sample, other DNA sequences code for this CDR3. The CDR3 here is CASSELAGGQETQYF. The CDR3 DNA sequence: TGTGCCAGCAGTGAATTAGCGGGGGGCCAAGAGACCCAGTACTTC. This chain connects TRBV6-1 to TRBJ2-5; TRBD2 matches at 10 bases. This CDR3 region has 15 residues. In germline, CDR1 is MNHNS, CDR2 SASEGT. J lost 1 base, V lost 2 bases, and 1 base had no gene match.

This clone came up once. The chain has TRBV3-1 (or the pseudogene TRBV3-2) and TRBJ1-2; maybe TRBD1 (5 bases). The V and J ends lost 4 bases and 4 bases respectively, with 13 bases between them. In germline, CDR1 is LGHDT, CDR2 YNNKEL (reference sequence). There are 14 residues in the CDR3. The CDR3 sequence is CASSPPSRAYGYTF. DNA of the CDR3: TGTGCCAGCAGCCCCCCCTCCAGGGCCTATGGCTACACCTTC.

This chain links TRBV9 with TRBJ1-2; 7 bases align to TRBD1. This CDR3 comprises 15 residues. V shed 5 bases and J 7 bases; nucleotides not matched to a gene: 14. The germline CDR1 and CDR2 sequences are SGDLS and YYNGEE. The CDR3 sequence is CASSPNRGTWSGYTF. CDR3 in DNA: TGTGCCAGCAGTCCCAACAGGGGTACTTGGTCTGGCTACACCTTC.